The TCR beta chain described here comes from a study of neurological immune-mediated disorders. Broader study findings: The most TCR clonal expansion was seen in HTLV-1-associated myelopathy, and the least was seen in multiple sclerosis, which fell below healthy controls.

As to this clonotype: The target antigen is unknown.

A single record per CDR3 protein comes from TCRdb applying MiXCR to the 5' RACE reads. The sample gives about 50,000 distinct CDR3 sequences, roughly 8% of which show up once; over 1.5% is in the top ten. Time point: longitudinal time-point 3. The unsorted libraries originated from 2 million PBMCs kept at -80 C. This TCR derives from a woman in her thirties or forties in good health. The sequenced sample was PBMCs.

The CDR3 nucleotides are TGTGCCAACACTCTGGGACAGGGAATGGAGGCGCGTGGCTACACCTTC. This sequence encodes CANTLGQGMEARGYTF. V usage is TRBV12-3 or TRBV12-4 and J usage is TRBJ1-2; the match to TRBD1 covers 9 bases. The trim removed 10 bases at V and 7 bases at J, leaving 19 bases unmatched. This CDR3 is built from 16 residues.